The following is a TCR beta chain sequence with its context. The data stem from a study of CD8 T cells in Susac syndrome. After extraction with the RNeasy kit, roughly 0.5 to 1 ug of the RNA was reverse transcribed using random hexamers. A multiplex approach, immunoSEQ multiplex PCR, amplified TCR beta CDR3 across 54 Vbeta and 13 Jbeta. In TCRdb, the immunoSEQ multiplex PCR reads were re-called with MiXCR into one record per CDR3 protein. Of about 60,000 distinct CDR3 sequences listed, approximately 90% are singletons. The T cells that were sequenced for TCR beta were CD8+ and CD4+ cells from blood. Germline assignment: CDR1 SGHAT and CDR2 FQNNGV. The CDR3 contains 20 residues. Trimming cost V 0 bases and J 4 bases; bases outside gene matches: 17.

This receptor was identified in a human donor in good health. The genes are TRBV11-2 and TRBJ2-3; 9 bases are shared with TRBD1. Sequencing was done on a sample of CD8+ T cells from PBMCs. The CDR3 loop is CASSLDKGVMGQGAADTQYF. The CDR3 nucleotides are TGTGCCAGCAGCTTAGATAAAGGCGTAATGGGACAGGGTGCCGCAGATACGCAGTATTTT. The whole variable domain, remainder taken from reference TRBV11-2 and TRBJ2-3, is EAGVAQSPRYKIIEKRQSVAFWCNPISGHATLYWYQQILGQGPKLLIQFQNNGVVDDSQLPKDRFSAERLKGVDSTLKIQPAKLEDSAVYLCASSLDKGVMGQGAADTQYFGPGTRLTVL.